Each of the 5 T cell receptor beta chains below was sequenced from the same sample in a study of shared clonotypes between healthy human individuals. Some clones are missing from TCRdb's copy, which holds only in-frame ones; the method was immunoSEQ multiplex PCR. The table lists some 2.3 million clones, 85% to 95% of them singletons. Sequenced sample: naive CD4+ T cells from PBMCs. This sample's subset: CD45RA+ positively selected. These TCRs come from a man aged 18 to 30 in good health. Some clones in this sample may be carry-over from other donors' samples.

V is TRBV6-6 and J is TRBJ1-4; 8 positions match TRBD1. CDR3 length: 14 residues. Germline loops: CDR1 MNHNY, CDR2 SVGAGI (reference sequence). V shed 5 bases and J 7 bases; nucleotides not matched to a gene: 6. CDR3: CASSIQGGGEKLFF. The CDR3 region has the DNA TGTGCCAGCAGTATACAGGGGGGAGGTGAAAAACTGTTTTTT.

The rearrangement uses TRBV10-2 and TRBJ1-1, with a weak D call TRBD1 (6 bases). Looked up from germline, CDR1 is WSHSY and CDR2 is SAAADI. This CDR3 contains 17 residues. The V and J ends lost 4 bases and 5 bases respectively, with 23 bases between them. This CDR3 is CASSGSRGGNYGTEAFF. The CDR3 DNA reads TGCGCCAGCAGTGGGTCGAGAGGGGGAAATTACGGTACTGAAGCTTTCTTT.

The chain uses TRBV27 and TRBJ2-7, with TRBD2 matching over 9 bases. Germline loops: CDR1 MNHEY, CDR2 SMNVEV (reference sequence). V lost 3 bases, J lost 3 bases, and 6 bases stayed unmatched. CDR3 length equals 15 residues. The DNA for the CDR3 is TGTGCCAGCAGTTTCCTCGTGACTAGCGGCTACGAGCAGTACTTC. Encoded protein: CASSFLVTSGYEQYF.

This chain uses TRBV27 with TRBJ1-5; 7 bases are shared with TRBD1. The V segment lost 5 bases and the J segment 8 bases; nucleotides outside the gene matches: 9. Germline V CDR1 and CDR2: MNHEY, SMNVEV (reference sequence). This CDR3 comprises 14 residues. The CDR3 protein is CASSLQGIEEPQHF. DNA for the CDR3: TGTGCCAGCAGTCTACAGGGGATTGAGGAGCCCCAGCATTTT.

The V gene is TRBV5-1, the J gene TRBJ1-4; tentatively, D is TRBD1 (5 bases). The germline gives CDR1 SGHRS, CDR2 YFSETQ. This CDR3 region has 17 residues. V lost 4 bases to trimming and J lost 0 bases, with 16 bases between them. In nucleotides, the CDR3 is TGCGCCAGCAGCCCGGGTCCGGGGGATGCAACTAATGAAAAACTGTTTTTT. It is translated as CASSPGPGDATNEKLFF.